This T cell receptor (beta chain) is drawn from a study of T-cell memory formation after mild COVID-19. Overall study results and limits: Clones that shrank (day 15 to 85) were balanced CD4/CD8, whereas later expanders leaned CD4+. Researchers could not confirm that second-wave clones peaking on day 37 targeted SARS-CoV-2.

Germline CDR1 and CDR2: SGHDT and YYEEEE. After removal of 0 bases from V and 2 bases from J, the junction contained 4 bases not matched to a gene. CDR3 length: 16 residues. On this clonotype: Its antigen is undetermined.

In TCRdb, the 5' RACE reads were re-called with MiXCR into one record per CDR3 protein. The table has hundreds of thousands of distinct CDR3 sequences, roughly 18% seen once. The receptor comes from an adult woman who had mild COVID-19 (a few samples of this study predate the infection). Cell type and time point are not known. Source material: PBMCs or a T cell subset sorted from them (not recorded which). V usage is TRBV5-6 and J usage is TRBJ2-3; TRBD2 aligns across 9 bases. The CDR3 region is CASSLATSGFTDTQYF. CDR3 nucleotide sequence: TGTGCCAGCAGCTTGGCGACTAGCGGATTCACAGATACGCAGTATTTT.